This TCR beta chain stems from a study of cytomegalovirus exposure and HLA in healthy donors. The PCR used 60 Vbeta and 13 Jbeta primers. Clones were sequenced by immunoSEQ multiplex PCR, and TCRdb holds only the in-frame ones, with some missing. The sample lists hundreds of thousands of clones, roughly 70% occurring once. This clone was counted between two and nine times. Its antigen is currently unknown. Trimming left V 5 bases short and J 5 bases short, with 14 bases between. CDR3 length: 14 residues. The germline CDR1 and CDR2 sequences are MNHEY and SMNVEV (reference sequence). General study results and limits: Later work found most CMV-associated TCR beta chains apparently HLA-restricted.

This sequence originates from a female donor in good health and CMV-seronegative. The chain has TRBV27 and TRBJ2-3, with a weak D call TRBD1 (5 bases). The specimen sequenced was PBMCs. CDR3 in DNA: TGTGCCAGCAGTCCGCTAAGGGGTCGAGATACGCAGTATTTT. Residues: CASSPLRGRDTQYF.